The 26 T cell receptor beta chains presented below share a single source sample, sequenced in a study of cytomegalovirus exposure and HLA in healthy donors (dated 2017 in TCRdb). Library construction relied on the immunoSEQ multiplex PCR assay. The multiplex PCR relied on a mix of 60 forward primers for TCR Vbeta segments and 13 reverse primers for TCR Jbeta segments. TCRdb provides this immuneACCESS table in a form limited to in-frame rearrangements. Some clones are lacking; in checked studies, under half of them reflect an unresolved V gene, and why the rest are absent is not known. A total of about 110,000 clones appear in this sample, about four fifths of them only once. The leading ten clones occupy under 7.5% of the sample. Specimen: PBMCs. The receptor set was obtained from a woman aged 50 to 60 in good health and CMV-seropositive.

The genes are TRBV15 and TRBJ2-5; weak D call: TRBD2 (6 bases). V was cut by 0 bases and J by 5 bases, with 16 bases left in between. Germline CDR1 and CDR2: LNHNV and YYDKDF (reference sequence). CDR3 length equals 16 residues. In DNA form, the CDR3 reads TGTGCCACCAGCAGAGATTGGGGCGCCGCGGGGGAGACCCAGTACTTC. Its protein product is CATSRDWGAAGETQYF.

This rearrangement joins TRBV5-1 to TRBJ2-7; 7 positions agree with TRBD1. The CDR3 totals 14 residues. Germline CDR1 SGHRS, CDR2 YFSETQ. V gave up 3 bases and J gave up 5 bases; unmatched junction bases: 8. The CDR3 DNA is TGCGCCAGCAGCTCAACGACAGGGAAGAACGAGCAGTACTTC. The encoded protein is CASSSTTGKNEQYF.

V usage is TRBV7-3 and J usage is TRBJ2-3; 13 nucleotides agree with TRBD2. V lost 4 bases to trimming and J lost 5 bases; unmatched junction nucleotides: 3. CDR1 SGHTA and CDR2 FQGTGA come from the germline V gene. This CDR3 contains 15 residues. CDR3 residues: CASSYGLAGVDTQYF. DNA for the CDR3: TGTGCCAGCAGCTACGGACTAGCGGGGGTAGATACGCAGTATTTT. Filled out from reference TRBV7-3 and TRBJ2-3, the complete variable domain reads GAGVSQTPSNKVTEKGKYVELRCDPISGHTALYWYRQSLGQGPEFLIYFQGTGAADDSGLPNDRFFAVRPEGSVSTLKIQRTERGDSAVYLCASSYGLAGVDTQYFGPGTRLTVL.

The chain combines TRBV4-3 with TRBJ1-6, with TRBD1 identical over 7 bases. This CDR3 comprises 18 residues. The V gene's germline CDR1 is LGHNA and CDR2 YSLEER. Germline trimming cut 0 bases from V and 13 bases from J; bases unmatched to any gene: 18. The CDR3 nucleotides are TGCGCCAGCAGCCAAGATCTTCGTTCGGAGGGGGCATTCAGGCCCCTCCACTTT. This sequence encodes CASSQDLRSEGAFRPLHF.

This clone appeared a few times. J is TRBJ1-1 and V is TRBV7-9, with D hard to call. V lost 1 base and J 8 bases, leaving 14 bases between the germline ends. Germline lookup yields CDR1 SEHNR and CDR2 FQNEAQ (reference sequence). The CDR3 is made up of 14 amino acids. The CDR3 sequence is CASSLEPGYFEAFF. CDR3 in DNA: TGTGCCAGCAGCTTAGAACCGGGATATTTCGAAGCTTTCTTT.

The chain combines TRBV2 with TRBJ2-7; D perhaps matches TRBD1 (5 bases). The germline gives CDR1 SNHLY, CDR2 FYNNEI. V was trimmed by 1 base and J by 6 bases, leaving 19 bases between them. The CDR3 runs to 16 residues. CDR3: CASSEGRTGYLLEQYF. CDR3 DNA: TGTGCCAGCAGTGAAGGTCGTACAGGTTATCTTCTCGAGCAGTACTTC.

This rearrangement joins TRBV6-1 to TRBJ1-5, with D maybe TRBD1 (5 bases). V was clipped by 3 bases and J by 7 bases, with 13 bases between them. The CDR3 loop spans 14 amino acids. Per germline, CDR1 MNHNS and CDR2 SASEGT. CDR3 nucleotide sequence: TGTGCCAGCAGTGAGATTGCGGGGGTACAGCCCCAGCATTTT. This sequence encodes CASSEIAGVQPQHF.

CDR3 sequence: CASSTIQGALSYGYTF. CDR3 DNA sequence: TGTGCCAGCAGTACCATACAGGGGGCATTGTCCTATGGCTACACCTTC. J is TRBJ1-2 and V is TRBV28, with 9 bases identical to TRBD1. CDR1 is MDHEN and CDR2 is SYDVKM in the germline V gene. With V trimmed by 5 bases and J by 4 bases, 11 bases remained unmatched. The CDR3 is 16 residues long.

This clone was picked up one time. V is TRBV9 and J is TRBJ2-3; TRBD2 agrees at 13 bases. With V trimmed by 3 bases and J by 3 bases, 4 bases remained unmatched. Germline V lookup: CDR1 SGDLS, CDR2 YYNGEE. CDR3 length: 16 residues. The CDR3 nucleotides are TGTGCCAGCAGCGGACTAGCGGGGGGCTCTACAGATACGCAGTATTTT. Its protein product is CASSGLAGGSTDTQYF. The variable domain in full, completed from reference TRBV9 and TRBJ2-3, reads DSGVTQTPKHLITATGQRVTLRCSPRSGDLSVYWYQQSLDQGLQFLIQYYNGEERAKGNILERFSAQQFPDLHSELNLSSLELGDSALYFCASSGLAGGSTDTQYFGPGTRLTVL.

The CDR3: CASSPGAFNTEAFF. The CDR3 DNA follows: TGTGCCAGCAGCCCCGGAGCTTTTAACACTGAAGCTTTCTTT. The chain is built from TRBV7-2 and TRBJ1-1; no reliable D call. V was clipped by 5 bases and J by 2 bases, with 12 bases between them. Germline CDR1 SGHTA, CDR2 FQGNSA. CDR3 length: 14 residues.

The chain joins TRBV7-9 to TRBJ1-2; tentatively, D is TRBD1 (6 bases). Looked up from germline, CDR1 is SEHNR and CDR2 is FQNEAQ (reference sequence). Trimming took off 5 bases at V and 6 bases at J, with 16 bases between the two ends. The CDR3 loop spans 14 amino acids. The CDR3 here is CASSPSGGGDGYTF. In DNA, the CDR3 is TGTGCCAGCAGCCCCAGTGGGGGCGGCGATGGCTACACCTTC.

V usage is TRBV5-1 and J usage is TRBJ2-7; 9 nucleotides match TRBD1. The CDR3 is made up of 15 amino acids. CDR1 is SGHRS and CDR2 is YFSETQ in the germline V gene. J was trimmed by 3 bases and V by 6 bases; bases with no gene match: 10. CDR3: CASTLGDRGIYEQYF. The CDR3 bases are TGCGCCAGCACCCTTGGAGACAGGGGGATCTACGAGCAGTACTTC.

This chain joins TRBV5-4 and TRBJ1-5, with D possibly being TRBD1 (6 bases). The CDR3 extends over 16 amino acids. The V gene lost 2 bases and the J gene lost 4 bases, with 16 bases spanning the gap. The germline V gene encodes CDR1 SGHNT and CDR2 YYREEE (reference sequence). The CDR3 sequence: CASSLELGARNQPQHF. CDR3 nucleotide sequence: TGTGCCAGCAGCTTAGAGTTGGGGGCGCGGAATCAGCCCCAGCATTTT.

The chain carries TRBV4-3 and TRBJ1-3; 7 bases are a match to TRBD1. The germline CDR1 and CDR2 sequences are LGHNA and YSLEER. The CDR3 runs to 17 residues. V trimming: 4 bases; J trimming: 3 bases; junction bases outside the gene matches: 12. CDR3 bases: TGCGCCAGCAGCCCGAACACCCCCCACAGGGGTGGAAACACCATATATTTT. Encoded protein: CASSPNTPHRGGNTIYF.

The chain carries TRBV5-1 and TRBJ2-5, with D unclear. This CDR3 region has 14 residues. Germline V CDR1 and CDR2: SGHRS, YFSETQ. Trimming pared 0 bases from V and 1 base from J, leaving 7 bases between. CDR3 bases: TGCGCCAGCAGCTTGGTTTCGGTCCAAGAGACCCAGTACTTC. It translates to CASSLVSVQETQYF.

The table lists this clone with many counts. The chain uses TRBV5-1 and TRBJ2-2; TRBD2 matches at 8 bases. The CDR3 length is 16 residues. Germline CDR1 and CDR2: SGHRS and YFSETQ. The V segment lost 4 bases and the J segment 0 bases; nucleotides outside the gene matches: 5. CDR3 sequence (DNA): TGCGCCAGCAGCCACAAGGGACTAGCGAACACCGGGGAGCTGTTTTTT. Amino acids: CASSHKGLANTGELFF.

This sequence joins TRBV30 and TRBJ1-2; 11 bases are shared with TRBD1. CDR1 and CDR2 (germline): GTSNPN, SVGIG (reference sequence). After removal of 5 bases from V and 8 bases from J, the junction contained 1 base not matched to a gene. This CDR3 has 11 residues. The CDR3 region has the DNA TGTGCCTGGTGGACAGGGGGCGGCTACACCTTC. This sequence encodes CAWWTGGGYTF.

V and J are TRBV19 and TRBJ1-1; possibly TRBD1 for D (6 bases). Germline CDR1 and CDR2: LNHDA and SQIVND (reference sequence). V shed 4 bases and J shed 0 bases, with 21 bases lying between them. CDR3 length: 18 residues. CDR3 bases: TGTGCCAGTAGTACCGTTCGAGGGGGAGTTAAGATGAACACTGAAGCTTTCTTT. Translated, it gives CASSTVRGGVKMNTEAFF. Full variable domain (rest looked up from reference TRBV19 and TRBJ1-1): DGGITQSPKYLFRKEGQNVTLSCEQNLNHDAMYWYRQDPGQGLRLIYYSQIVNDFQKGDIAEGYSVSREKKESFPLTVTSAQKNPTAFYLCASSTVRGGVKMNTEAFFGQGTRLTVV.

To note about this clone: Other DNA sequences in this sample translate to the same CDR3. The rearrangement joins TRBV10-3 to TRBJ2-3; 7 positions match TRBD2. V lost 2 bases to trimming and J lost 1 base; unmatched junction nucleotides: 0. Germline lookup yields CDR1 ENHRY and CDR2 SYGVKD. This CDR3 region has 14 residues. CDR3 in amino acids: CAISESGGTDTQYF. The CDR3 nucleotides are TGTGCCATCAGTGAGAGCGGGGGCACAGATACGCAGTATTTT.

This clone was detected only a few times. This chain connects TRBV5-4 to TRBJ1-1; D is undetermined. Germline V gene data show CDR1 as SGHNT and CDR2 as YYREEE (reference sequence). Trimming left V 4 bases short and J 1 base short, with 14 bases between. This CDR3 is built from 15 residues. DNA for the CDR3: TGTGCCAGCAGCCCCTGGAGGAGCGGGAACACTGAAGCTTTCTTT. Translating gives CASSPWRSGNTEAFF.

In this sample, this clone turned up a few times. CDR3 DNA: TGTGCCAGTTTACAGGGGCCCGCGAACACTGAAGCTTTCTTT. This gives the protein CASLQGPANTEAFF. The chain carries TRBV19 and TRBJ1-1; 7 bases are shared with TRBD1. The V segment lost 8 bases and the J segment 1 base; nucleotides outside the gene matches: 7. Germline V CDR1 and CDR2: LNHDA, SQIVND (reference sequence). The CDR3 consists of 14 residues.

This chain joins TRBV25-1 and TRBJ2-7; TRBD1 matches 8 bases. The CDR3 is 16 residues long. Germline-derived CDR1 and CDR2 are MGHDK and SYGVNS. Unmatched junction bases numbered 15, after V lost 9 bases and J lost 2 bases. The CDR3 reads CASRDRSPQNPYEQYF. The CDR3 DNA sequence: TGTGCCAGTAGGGACAGGAGCCCCCAAAACCCCTACGAGCAGTACTTC.

The chain uses TRBV5-6 and TRBJ1-1; D perhaps matches TRBD1 (5 bases). The CDR3 consists of 12 residues. Germline CDR1 is SGHDT and CDR2 is YYEEEE. Trimming took 3 bases from V and 11 from J, leaving 14 bases between them. The CDR3 sequence: CASSYQGIVAFF. The CDR3 bases are TGTGCCAGCAGCTATCAGGGTATTGTGGCTTTCTTT.

The chain combines TRBV2 with TRBJ1-2, with D unresolved. The germline V gene has CDR1 SNHLY and CDR2 FYNNEI. Deletions cut 4 bases from V and 4 bases from J, with 13 bases between. The CDR3 spans 14 residues. CDR3 DNA: TGTGCCAGCAGTGTAGGAGGACGCGTCTATGGCTACACCTTC. Its protein product is CASSVGGRVYGYTF.

The rearrangement joins TRBV7-2 to TRBJ2-2; 7 bases are a match to TRBD2. Germline V lookup: CDR1 SGHTA, CDR2 FQGNSA. The V gene end was trimmed by 4 bases and the J gene end by 3 bases; junction bases not matched to a gene: 11. CDR3 length: 17 residues. CDR3 DNA: TGTGCCAGCAGCTCCCCGAGAAGCGGGGCCCACACCGGGGAGCTGTTTTTT. This sequence encodes CASSSPRSGAHTGELFF.

With regard to this clone: A junction boundary mismatches the germline segment, possibly from a read error. The sample contains more than one DNA sequence encoding this CDR3. CDR3 region: CASRSVNTEAFF. Written as DNA, the CDR3 is TGTGCCAGTAGAAGCGTAAACACTGAAGCCTTCTTT. J is TRBJ1-1 and V is TRBV19; D is ambiguous. The CDR3 contains 12 residues. Per germline, CDR1 LNHDA and CDR2 SQIVND (reference sequence).